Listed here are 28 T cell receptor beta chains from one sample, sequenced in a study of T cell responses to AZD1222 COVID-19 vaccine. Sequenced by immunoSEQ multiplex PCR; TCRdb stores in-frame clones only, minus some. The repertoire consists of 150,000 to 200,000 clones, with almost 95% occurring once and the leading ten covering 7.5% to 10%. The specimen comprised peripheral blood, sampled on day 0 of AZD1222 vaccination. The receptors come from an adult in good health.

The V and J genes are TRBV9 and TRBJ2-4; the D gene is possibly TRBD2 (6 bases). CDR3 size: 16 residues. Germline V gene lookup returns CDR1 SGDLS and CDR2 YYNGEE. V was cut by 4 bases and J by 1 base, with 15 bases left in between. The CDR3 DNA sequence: TGTGCCAGCAGCCCCGGGAGCGGTAGCGCCAAAAACATTCAGTACTTC. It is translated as CASSPGSGSAKNIQYF.

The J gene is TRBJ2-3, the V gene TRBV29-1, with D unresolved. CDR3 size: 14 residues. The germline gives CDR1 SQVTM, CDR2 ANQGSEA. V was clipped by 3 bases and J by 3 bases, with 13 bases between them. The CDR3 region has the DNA TGCAGCGTTGAGAATAGGGAACGGACAGATACGCAGTATTTT. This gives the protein CSVENRERTDTQYF.

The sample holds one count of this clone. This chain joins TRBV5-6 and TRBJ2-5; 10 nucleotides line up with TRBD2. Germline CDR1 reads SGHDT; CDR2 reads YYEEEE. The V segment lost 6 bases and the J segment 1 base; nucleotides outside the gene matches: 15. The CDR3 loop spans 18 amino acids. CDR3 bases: TGTGCCAGCACAGGACAGGGTAAAAGCGGGAGGGCCCAAGAGACCCAGTACTTC. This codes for CASTGQGKSGRAQETQYF.

CDR3 sequence: CATSVGGNQETQYF. The CDR3 bases are TGTGCCACCAGTGTTGGAGGAAACCAAGAGACCCAGTACTTC. V is TRBV24-1 and J is TRBJ2-5, with D tentatively TRBD2 (5 bases). Per germline, CDR1 KGHDR and CDR2 SFDVKD. This CDR3 is 14 amino acids long. V dropped 5 bases and J dropped 0 bases, with 9 bases sitting between them.

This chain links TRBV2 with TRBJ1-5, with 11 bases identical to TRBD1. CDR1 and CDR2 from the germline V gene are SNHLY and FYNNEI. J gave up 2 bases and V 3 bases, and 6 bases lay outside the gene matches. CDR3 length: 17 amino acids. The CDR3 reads CASSDRTGGRGNQPQHF. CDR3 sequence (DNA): TGTGCCAGCAGTGATAGGACAGGGGGCAGGGGCAATCAGCCCCAGCATTTT.

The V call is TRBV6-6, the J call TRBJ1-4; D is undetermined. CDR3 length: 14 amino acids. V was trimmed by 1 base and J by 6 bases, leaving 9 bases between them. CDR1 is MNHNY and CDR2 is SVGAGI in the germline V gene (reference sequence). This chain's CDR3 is CASSYWRADEKLFF. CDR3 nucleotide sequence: TGTGCCAGCAGTTACTGGAGGGCTGATGAAAAACTGTTTTTT.

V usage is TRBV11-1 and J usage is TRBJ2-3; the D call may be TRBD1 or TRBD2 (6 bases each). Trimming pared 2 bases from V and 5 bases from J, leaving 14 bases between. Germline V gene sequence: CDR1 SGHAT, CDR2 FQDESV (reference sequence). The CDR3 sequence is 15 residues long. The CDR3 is CASSLTGGQQDTQYF. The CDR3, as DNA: TGTGCCAGCAGCTTAACCGGGGGACAACAAGATACGCAGTATTTT. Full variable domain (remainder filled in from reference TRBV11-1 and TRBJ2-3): EAEVAQSPRYKITEKSQAVAFWCDPISGHATLYWYRQILGQGPELLVQFQDESVVDDSQLPKDRFSAERLKGVDSTLKIQPAELGDSAMYLCASSLTGGQQDTQYFGPGTRLTVL.

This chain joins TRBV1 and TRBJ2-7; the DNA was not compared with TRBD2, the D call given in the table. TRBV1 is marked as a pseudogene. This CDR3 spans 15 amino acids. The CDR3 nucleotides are TGCACCAGCAGCCAAGATAGGAAAGCGGGAGGCGAGCAGTACTTC. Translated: CTSSQDRKAGGEQYF.

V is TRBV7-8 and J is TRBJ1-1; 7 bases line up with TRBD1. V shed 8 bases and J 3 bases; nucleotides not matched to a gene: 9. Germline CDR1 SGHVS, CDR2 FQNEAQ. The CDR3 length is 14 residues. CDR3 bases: TGTGCCAGCCTTAAGGACAGGAGGGACACTGAAGCTTTCTTT. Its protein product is CASLKDRRDTEAFF.

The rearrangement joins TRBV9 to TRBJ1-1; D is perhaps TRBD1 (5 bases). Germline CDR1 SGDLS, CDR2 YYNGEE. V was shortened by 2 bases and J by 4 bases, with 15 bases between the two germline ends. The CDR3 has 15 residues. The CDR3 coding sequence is TGTGCCAGCAGCGTTTTACAATTCCAGGGCACTGAAGCTTTCTTT. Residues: CASSVLQFQGTEAFF.

The CDR3 DNA reads TGCGCCAGCAGCTTGGGGGATACACCCCTCCACTTT. Its translation is CASSLGDTPLHF. The rearrangement links TRBV5-1 to TRBJ1-6, with D unresolved. There are 12 residues in the CDR3. Germline values: CDR1 SGHRS, CDR2 YFSETQ. V dropped 0 bases and J dropped 11 bases, with 6 bases sitting between them.

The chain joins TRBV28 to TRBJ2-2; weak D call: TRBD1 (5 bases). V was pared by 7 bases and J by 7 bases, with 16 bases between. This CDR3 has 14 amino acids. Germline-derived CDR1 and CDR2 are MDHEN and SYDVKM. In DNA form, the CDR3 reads TGTGCCAGCATACCTGTAGAACAGGACGGGGAGCTGTTTTTT. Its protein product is CASIPVEQDGELFF.

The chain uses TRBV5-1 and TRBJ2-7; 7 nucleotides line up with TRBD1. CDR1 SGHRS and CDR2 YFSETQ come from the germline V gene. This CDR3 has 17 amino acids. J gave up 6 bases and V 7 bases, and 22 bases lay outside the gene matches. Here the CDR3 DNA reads TGCGCCAGCCGAACGACTTTTGATACAGGGACAGTTCCCGAGCAGTACTTC. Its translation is CASRTTFDTGTVPEQYF.

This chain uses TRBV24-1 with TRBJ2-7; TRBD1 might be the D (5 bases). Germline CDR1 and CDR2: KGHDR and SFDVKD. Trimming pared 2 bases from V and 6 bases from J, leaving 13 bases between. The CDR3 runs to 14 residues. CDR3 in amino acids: CATSDSAGPVEQYF. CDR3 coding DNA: TGTGCCACCAGTGATTCGGCAGGGCCCGTCGAGCAGTACTTC.

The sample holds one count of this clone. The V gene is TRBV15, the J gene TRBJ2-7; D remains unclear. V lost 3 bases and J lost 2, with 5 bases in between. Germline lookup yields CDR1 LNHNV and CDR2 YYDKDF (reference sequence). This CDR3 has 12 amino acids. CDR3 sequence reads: CATSSRTYEQYF. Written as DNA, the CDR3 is TGTGCCACCAGCAGCCGAACCTACGAGCAGTACTTC. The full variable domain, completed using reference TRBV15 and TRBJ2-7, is DAMVIQNPRYQVTQFGKPVTLSCSQTLNHNVMYWYQQKSSQAPKLLFHYYDKDFNNEADTPDNFQSRRPNTSFCFLDIRSPGLGDTAMYLCATSSRTYEQYFGPGTRLTVT.

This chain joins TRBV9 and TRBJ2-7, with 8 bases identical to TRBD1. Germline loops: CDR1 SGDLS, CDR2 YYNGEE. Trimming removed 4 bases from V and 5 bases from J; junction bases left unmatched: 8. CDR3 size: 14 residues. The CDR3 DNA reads TGTGCCAGCAGCTCTTGGGACAGGCCCGACGAGCAGTACTTC. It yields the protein CASSSWDRPDEQYF.

CDR3 sequence reads: CASSLRQRLVAFF. The CDR3 bases are TGCGCCAGCAGCTTAAGACAGCGGTTGGTAGCTTTCTTT. The chain combines TRBV5-1 with TRBJ1-1, with TRBD1 as a possible D gene (5 bases). Germline V lookup: CDR1 SGHRS, CDR2 YFSETQ. V lost 2 bases, J lost 10 bases, and 15 bases lay in between. The CDR3 is made up of 13 amino acids.

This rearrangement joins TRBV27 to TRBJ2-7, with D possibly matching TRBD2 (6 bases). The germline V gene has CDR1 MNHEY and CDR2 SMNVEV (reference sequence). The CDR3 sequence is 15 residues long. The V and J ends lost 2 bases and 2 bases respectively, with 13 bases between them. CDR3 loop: CASSLRAGQAYEQYF. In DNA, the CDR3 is TGTGCCAGCAGTTTAAGAGCGGGCCAAGCCTACGAGCAGTACTTC.

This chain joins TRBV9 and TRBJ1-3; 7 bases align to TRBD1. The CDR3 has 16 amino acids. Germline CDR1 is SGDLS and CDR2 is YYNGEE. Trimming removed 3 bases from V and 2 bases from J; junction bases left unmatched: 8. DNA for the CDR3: TGTGCCAGCAGCGCGAACCCAGGGGGAACTGGAAACACCATATATTTT. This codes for CASSANPGGTGNTIYF.

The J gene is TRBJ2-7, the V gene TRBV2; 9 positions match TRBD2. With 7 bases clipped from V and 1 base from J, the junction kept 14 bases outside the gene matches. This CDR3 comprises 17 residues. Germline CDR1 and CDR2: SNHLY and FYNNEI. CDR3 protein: CASTGWREGVSSYEQYF. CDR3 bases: TGTGCCAGCACCGGCTGGCGGGAGGGCGTATCATCCTACGAGCAGTACTTC.

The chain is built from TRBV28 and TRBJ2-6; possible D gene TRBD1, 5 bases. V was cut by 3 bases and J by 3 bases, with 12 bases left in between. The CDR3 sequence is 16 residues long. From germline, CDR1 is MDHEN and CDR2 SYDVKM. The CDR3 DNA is TGTGCCAGCAGTTTCCGATCAGGGAATGGGGCCAACGTCCTGACTTTC. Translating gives CASSFRSGNGANVLTF.

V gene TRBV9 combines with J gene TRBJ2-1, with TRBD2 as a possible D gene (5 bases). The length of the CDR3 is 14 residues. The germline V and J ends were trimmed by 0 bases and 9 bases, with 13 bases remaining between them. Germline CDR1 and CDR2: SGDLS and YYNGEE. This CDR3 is CASSVGLNVGEQFF. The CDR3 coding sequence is TGTGCCAGCAGCGTAGGACTAAATGTGGGTGAGCAGTTCTTC. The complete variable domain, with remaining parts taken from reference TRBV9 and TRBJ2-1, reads DSGVTQTPKHLITATGQRVTLRCSPRSGDLSVYWYQQSLDQGLQFLIQYYNGEERAKGNILERFSAQQFPDLHSELNLSSLELGDSALYFCASSVGLNVGEQFFGPGTRLTVL.

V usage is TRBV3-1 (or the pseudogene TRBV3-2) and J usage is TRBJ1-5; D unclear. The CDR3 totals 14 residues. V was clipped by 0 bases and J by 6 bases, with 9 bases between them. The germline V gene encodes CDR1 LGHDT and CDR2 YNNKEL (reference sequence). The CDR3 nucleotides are TGTGCCAGCAGCCAAGAGGGCGTCAGTCAGCCCCAGCATTTT. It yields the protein CASSQEGVSQPQHF.

The CDR3 DNA sequence: TGCGCCAGCGGTCGGGGCGGGACTGAAATCTCCGAGCAGTACTTC. This translates into CASGRGGTEISEQYF. This chain uses TRBV5-1 with TRBJ2-7, with TRBD2 as a possible D gene (6 bases). Germline assignment: CDR1 SGHRS and CDR2 YFSETQ. The CDR3 has 15 residues. Trimming pared 7 bases from V and 6 bases from J, leaving 23 bases between.

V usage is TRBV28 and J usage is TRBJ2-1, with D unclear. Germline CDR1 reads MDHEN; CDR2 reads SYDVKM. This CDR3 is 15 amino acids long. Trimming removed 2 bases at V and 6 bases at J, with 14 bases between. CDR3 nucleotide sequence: TGTGCCAGCAGTTTAGGGTTTTTGGCAGCCAATGAGCAGTTCTTC. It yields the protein CASSLGFLAANEQFF.

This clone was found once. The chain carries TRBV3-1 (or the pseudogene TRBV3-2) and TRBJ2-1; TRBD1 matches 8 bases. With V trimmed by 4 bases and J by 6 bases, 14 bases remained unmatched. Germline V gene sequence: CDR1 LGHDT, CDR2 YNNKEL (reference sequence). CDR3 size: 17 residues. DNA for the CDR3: TGTGCCAGCAGCCGCGGACCAGGGGGCAGGGGAAGCAATGAGCAGTTCTTC. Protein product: CASSRGPGGRGSNEQFF.

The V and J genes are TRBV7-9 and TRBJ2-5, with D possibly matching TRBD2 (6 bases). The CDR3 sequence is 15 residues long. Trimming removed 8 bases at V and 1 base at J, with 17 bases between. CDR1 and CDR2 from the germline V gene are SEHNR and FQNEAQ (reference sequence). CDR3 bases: TGTGCCAGCGCCCCTTCGGGGGTCGGCCAAGAGACCCAGTACTTC. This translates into CASAPSGVGQETQYF.

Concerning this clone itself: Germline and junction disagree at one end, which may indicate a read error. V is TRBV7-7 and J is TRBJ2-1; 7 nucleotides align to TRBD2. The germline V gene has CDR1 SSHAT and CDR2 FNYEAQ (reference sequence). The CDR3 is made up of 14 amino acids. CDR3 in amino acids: CASSLAAGVAEQFF. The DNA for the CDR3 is TGTGCTAGCAGCTTAGCCGCGGGGGTGGCTGAGCAGTTCTTC.